This section outlines one TCR beta chain sequence together with its context. The entry originates in a study of blood T cell repertoires in COVID-19. Turning to the study itself: T cells, B-cell-depleted T cells, or PBMCs provided the cDNA or gDNA that served as material.

Original processing methods: Quantification of nucleated cells was approximated via reference gene primer amplification. The table came from immunoSEQ multiplex PCR; TCRdb's copy has only in-frame clones and leaves some out. That table supplies the V and J calls and clone size; D and trimming were determined from the DNA. The data contain approximately 170,000 clones, 80% to 90% of them singletons. This CDR3 comprises 14 residues. Deletions cut 3 bases from V and 4 bases from J, with 10 bases between. Germline CDR1 is KGHSH and CDR2 is LQKENI. This receptor was identified in a man younger than 30 with active or convalescent COVID-19. Sequenced: peripheral blood. V usage is TRBV18 and J usage is TRBJ1-5; possibly TRBD1 for D (5 bases). The DNA for the CDR3 is TGTGCCAGCTCACCCGACAGAGTAAATCAGCCCCAGCATTTT. It is translated as CASSPDRVNQPQHF.